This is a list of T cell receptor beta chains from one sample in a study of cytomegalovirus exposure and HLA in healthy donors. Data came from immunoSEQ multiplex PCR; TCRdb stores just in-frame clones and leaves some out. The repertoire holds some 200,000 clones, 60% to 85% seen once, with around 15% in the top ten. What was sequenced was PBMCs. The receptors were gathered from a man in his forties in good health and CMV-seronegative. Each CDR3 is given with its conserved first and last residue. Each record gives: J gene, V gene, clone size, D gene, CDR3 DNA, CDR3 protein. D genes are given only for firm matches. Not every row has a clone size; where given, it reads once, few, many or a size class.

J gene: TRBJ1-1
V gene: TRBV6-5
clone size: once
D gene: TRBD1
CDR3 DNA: TGTGCCAGCAGCCGGACAGGGGGGGGTGAAGCTTTCTTT
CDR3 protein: CASSRTGGGEAFF

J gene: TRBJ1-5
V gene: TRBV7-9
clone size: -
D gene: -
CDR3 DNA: TGTGCCAGCAGCTTATCAGGGAACAATCAGCCCCAGCATTTT
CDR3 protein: CASSLSGNNQPQHF

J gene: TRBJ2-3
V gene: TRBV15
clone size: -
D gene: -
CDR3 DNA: TGTGCCACCAGCAGAGATTCCCTACGTGCCGGGAGAGTAACAGATACGCAGTATTTT
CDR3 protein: CATSRDSLRAGRVTDTQYF

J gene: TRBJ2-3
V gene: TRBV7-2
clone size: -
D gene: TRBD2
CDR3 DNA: TGTGCCAGCAGCCCGACTAGCGGCTTCACAGATACGCAGTATTTT
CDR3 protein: CASSPTSGFTDTQYF

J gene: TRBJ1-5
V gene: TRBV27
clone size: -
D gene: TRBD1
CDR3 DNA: TGTGCCAGCAGTTTCGGGACAGGAGACAATCAGCCCCAGCATTTT
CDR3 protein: CASSFGTGDNQPQHF

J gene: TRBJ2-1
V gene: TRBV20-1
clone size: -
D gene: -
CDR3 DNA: TGCAGTGCTGATCGACTGGCTGAGCAGTTCTTC
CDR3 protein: CSADRLAEQFF

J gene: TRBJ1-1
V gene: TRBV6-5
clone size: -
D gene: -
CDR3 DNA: TGTGCCAGCAGTTACTCGGGGGGAAGAGCTTTCTTT
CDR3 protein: CASSYSGGRAFF

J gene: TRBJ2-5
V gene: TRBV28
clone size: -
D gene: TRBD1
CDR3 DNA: TGTGCCAGCAGTACCGGGACAGGGGGTATGAAGACCCAGTACTTC
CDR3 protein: CASSTGTGGMKTQYF

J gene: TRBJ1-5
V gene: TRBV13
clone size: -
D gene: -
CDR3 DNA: TGTGCCAGCAGCTTGAGGGATCAGCCCCAGCATTTT
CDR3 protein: CASSLRDQPQHF

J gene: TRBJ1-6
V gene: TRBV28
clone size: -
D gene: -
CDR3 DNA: TGTGCCAGCAGTTGGGAGCCACCCCTCCACTTT
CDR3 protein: CASSWEPPLHF

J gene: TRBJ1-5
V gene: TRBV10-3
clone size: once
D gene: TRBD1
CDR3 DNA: TGTGCCATCAGTGAGTCGGAGGGACAGGCCCAGCATTTT
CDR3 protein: CAISESEGQAQHF

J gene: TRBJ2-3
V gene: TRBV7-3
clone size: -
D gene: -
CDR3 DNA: TGTGCCAGCAGCTCCGATAAAGGGGCTACGCAGTATTTT
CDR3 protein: CASSSDKGATQYF

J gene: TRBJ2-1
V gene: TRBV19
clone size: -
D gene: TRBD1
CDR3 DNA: TGTGCCAGTACCATGGGACAGGTAAATGAGCAGTTCTTC
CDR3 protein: CASTMGQVNEQFF

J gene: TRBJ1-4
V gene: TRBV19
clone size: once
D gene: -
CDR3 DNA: TGTGCCAGTAGCGAAGTGAGGGTGGCAACTAATGAAAAACTGTTTTTT
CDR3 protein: CASSEVRVATNEKLFF

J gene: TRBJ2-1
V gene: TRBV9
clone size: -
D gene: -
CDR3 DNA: TGTGCCAGCAGTCTCTATTTACAGGGAAATGAGCAGTTCTTC
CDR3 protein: CASSLYLQGNEQFF

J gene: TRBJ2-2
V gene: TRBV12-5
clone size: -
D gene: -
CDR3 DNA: TGTGCTAGTGGTTTGAATGCGAACCGCATGAACACCGGGGAGCTGTTTTTT
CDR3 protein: CASGLNANRMNTGELFF

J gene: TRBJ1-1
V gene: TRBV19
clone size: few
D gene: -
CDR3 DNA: TGTGCCAGTAGTATCCGCAGGCCACTGAACACTGAAGCTTTCTTT
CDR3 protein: CASSIRRPLNTEAFF

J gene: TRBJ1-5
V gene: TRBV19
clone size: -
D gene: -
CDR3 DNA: TGTGCCAGTACCTATCTCGGGGGTAATCAGCCCCAGCATTTT
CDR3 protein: CASTYLGGNQPQHF

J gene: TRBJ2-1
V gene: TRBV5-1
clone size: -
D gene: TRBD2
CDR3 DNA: TGCGCCAGCAGCTTTTTAGCGGGAGTCCCCCACAATGAGCAGTTCTTC
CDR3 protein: CASSFLAGVPHNEQFF

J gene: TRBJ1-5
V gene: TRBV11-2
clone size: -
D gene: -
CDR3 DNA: TGTGCCAGCAGCTTAGATCTTGGCCAGCCCCAGCATTTT
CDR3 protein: CASSLDLGQPQHF

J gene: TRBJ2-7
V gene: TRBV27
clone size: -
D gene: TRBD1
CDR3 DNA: TGTGCCAGCAGTTTAAACAGGGGACCTCCCTACGAGCAGTACTTC
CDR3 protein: CASSLNRGPPYEQYF

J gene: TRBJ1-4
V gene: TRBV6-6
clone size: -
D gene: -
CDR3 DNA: TGTGCCAGCAGTCCTGACAGGTGGCTTAATGAAAAACTGTTTTTT
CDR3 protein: CASSPDRWLNEKLFF

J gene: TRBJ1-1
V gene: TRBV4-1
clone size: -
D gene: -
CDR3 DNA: TGCGCCAGCAGCCCCCGAGGGGGCACTGAAGCTTTCTTT
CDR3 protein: CASSPRGGTEAFF

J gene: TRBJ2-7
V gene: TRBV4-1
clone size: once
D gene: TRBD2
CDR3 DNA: TGCGCCAGCAGCCAGGATCCCACAGTAGCGGGGGGGCCCGAGCAGTACTTC
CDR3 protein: CASSQDPTVAGGPEQYF

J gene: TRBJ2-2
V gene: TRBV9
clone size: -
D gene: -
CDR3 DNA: TGTGCCAGCAGCGTCACAGGTTCCGGGGAGCTGTTTTTT
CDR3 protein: CASSVTGSGELFF